This record concerns one T cell receptor beta chain sequence. Sequencing was performed with immunoSEQ multiplex PCR; in TCRdb, only in-frame clones are kept and a portion is missing. The data hold tens of thousands of clones, with 78% observed a single time. Trimming at V came to 4 bases and at J to 11 bases, leaving 16 bases not matched to a gene. The CDR3 has 16 residues. Germline lookup yields CDR1 MNHEY and CDR2 SMNVEV (reference sequence). This sample is part of a study of blood T cell repertoires in COVID-19. This TCR was recovered from a man in his 70s with COVID-19, enrolled during active disease. Sequencing was performed on peripheral blood. This sequence joins TRBV27 and TRBJ2-7; TRBD2 aligns across 11 bases. The CDR3 loop reads CASSSLLAGGAWAEYF. CDR3 DNA sequence: TGTGCCAGCAGTTCGCTTCTAGCGGGGGGAGCCTGGGCAGAGTACTTC.